This TCR beta chain was obtained from a study of blood T cell repertoires in COVID-19. The wider study: Sources were T cells, B-cell-depleted T cells, or PBMCs; the material itself was cDNA or gDNA.

J gave up 7 bases and V 3 bases, and 9 bases lay outside the gene matches. Germline assignment: CDR1 DFQATT and CDR2 SNEGSKA (reference sequence). This CDR3 region has 15 residues. In this sample, this clone turned up once. Clinical history as reported by participants underpinned cohort assignment. In Cohort 3, a recovered donor had either two negative PCRs, clearance, or symptom resolution. As originally analysed: Nucleated cell number was recorded as an estimate derived from reference gene primer amplification. Libraries were prepared by immunoSEQ multiplex PCR; TCRdb keeps only in-frame clonotypes and omits some of them. V and J calls and clone size are those listed in that table; D and trimming were worked out from the DNA. The data contain hundreds of thousands of clones, about 89% of them singletons.

The material sequenced was PBMCs or T cells enriched from blood (not recorded which). The clonotype comes from a woman in her 40s who had recovered from COVID-19. This rearrangement joins TRBV20-1 to TRBJ1-6; TRBD1 agrees at 7 bases. The CDR3: CSASGTDRTNSPLHF. In nucleotides, the CDR3 is TGCAGTGCTAGTGGGACAGACCGAACAAATTCACCCCTCCACTTT.